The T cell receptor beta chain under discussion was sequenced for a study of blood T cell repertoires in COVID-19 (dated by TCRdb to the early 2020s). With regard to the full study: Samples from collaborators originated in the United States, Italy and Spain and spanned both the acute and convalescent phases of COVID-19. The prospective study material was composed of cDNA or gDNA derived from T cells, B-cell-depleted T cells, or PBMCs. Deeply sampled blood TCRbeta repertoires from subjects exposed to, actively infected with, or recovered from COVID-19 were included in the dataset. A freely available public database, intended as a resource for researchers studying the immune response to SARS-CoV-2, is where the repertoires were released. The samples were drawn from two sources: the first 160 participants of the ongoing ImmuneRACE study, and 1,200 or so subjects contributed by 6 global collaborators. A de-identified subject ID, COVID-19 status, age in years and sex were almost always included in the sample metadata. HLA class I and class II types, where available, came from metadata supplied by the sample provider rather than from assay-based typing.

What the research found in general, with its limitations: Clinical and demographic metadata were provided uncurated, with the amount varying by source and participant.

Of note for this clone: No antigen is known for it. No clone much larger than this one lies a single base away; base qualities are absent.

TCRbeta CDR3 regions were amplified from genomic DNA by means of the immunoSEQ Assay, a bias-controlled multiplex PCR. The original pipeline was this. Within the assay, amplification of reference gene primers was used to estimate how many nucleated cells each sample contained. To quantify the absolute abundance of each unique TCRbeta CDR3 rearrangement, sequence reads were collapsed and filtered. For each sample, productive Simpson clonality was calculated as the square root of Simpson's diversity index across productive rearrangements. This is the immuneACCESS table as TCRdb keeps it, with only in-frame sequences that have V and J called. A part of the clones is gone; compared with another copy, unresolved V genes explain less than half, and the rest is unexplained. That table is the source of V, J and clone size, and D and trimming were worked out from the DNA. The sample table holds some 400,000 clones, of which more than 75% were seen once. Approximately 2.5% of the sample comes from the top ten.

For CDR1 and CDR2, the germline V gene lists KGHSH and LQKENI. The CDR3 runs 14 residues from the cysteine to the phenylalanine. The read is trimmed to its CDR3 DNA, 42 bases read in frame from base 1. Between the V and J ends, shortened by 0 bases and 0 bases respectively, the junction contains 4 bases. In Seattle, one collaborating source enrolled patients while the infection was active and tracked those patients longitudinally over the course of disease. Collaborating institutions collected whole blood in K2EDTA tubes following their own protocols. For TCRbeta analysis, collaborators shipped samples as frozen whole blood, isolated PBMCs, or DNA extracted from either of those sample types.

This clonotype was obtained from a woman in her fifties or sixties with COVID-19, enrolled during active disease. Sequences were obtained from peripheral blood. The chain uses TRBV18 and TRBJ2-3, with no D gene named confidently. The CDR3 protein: CASSPPRSTDTQYF. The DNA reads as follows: TGTGCCAGCTCACCACCGCGCAGCACAGATACGCAGTATTTT.